This entry concerns a single T cell receptor beta chain. Its antigen is unidentified. This sample is drawn from a study of cytomegalovirus exposure and HLA in healthy donors. The study ran its PCR with 60 Vbeta and 13 Jbeta primers. Only in-frame clones appear in the TCRdb table, and some are missing; sequencing was by immunoSEQ multiplex PCR. The sample lists about 83,000 clones; roughly 79% were seen once. The ends lost 2 bases at V and 5 bases at J; junction bases unmatched: 10. This CDR3 is 17 amino acids long. Germline CDR1 is SGHVS and CDR2 is FNYEAQ. Findings and limits, study-wide: Later work found that TCR association rates differed between HLA loci; DRB1 had the most and HLA-C the fewest.

Healthy bone marrow donors made up the donor group. This sequence was found in a woman under 40 in good health and CMV-seronegative. The chain uses TRBV7-6 and TRBJ2-1; 9 positions agree with TRBD2. The sample consisted of PBMCs. The CDR3 region has the DNA TGTGCCAGCAGCTTACCCCTTTCTAGCGGGGTAGACAATGAGCAGTTCTTC. The encoded protein is CASSLPLSSGVDNEQFF.